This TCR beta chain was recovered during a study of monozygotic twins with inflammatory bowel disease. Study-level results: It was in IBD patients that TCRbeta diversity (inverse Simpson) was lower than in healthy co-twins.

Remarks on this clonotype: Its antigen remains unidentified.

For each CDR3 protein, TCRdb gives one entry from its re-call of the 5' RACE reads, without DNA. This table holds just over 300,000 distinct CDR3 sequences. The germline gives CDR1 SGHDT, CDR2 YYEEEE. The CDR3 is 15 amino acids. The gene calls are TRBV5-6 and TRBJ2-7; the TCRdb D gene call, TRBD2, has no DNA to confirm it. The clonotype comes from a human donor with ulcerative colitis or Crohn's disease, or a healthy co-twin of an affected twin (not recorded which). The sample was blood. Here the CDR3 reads CASTMRLAGMSEQYF.